One and the same sample provided the 15 T cell receptor beta chains below, sequenced in a study of cytomegalovirus exposure and HLA in healthy donors. 13 Jbeta primers and 60 Vbeta primers were used for the PCR. Generated by immunoSEQ multiplex PCR, the TCRdb table keeps only in-frame clones and is missing some. The sample table includes around 30,000 clones. Sequenced sample: PBMCs. The receptors were gathered from a man aged 25-40 years in good health and CMV-seronegative.

The J gene is TRBJ2-3, the V gene TRBV18, with TRBD2 matching over 9 bases. This CDR3 contains 17 residues. V lost 0 bases, J lost 3 bases, and 7 bases stayed unmatched. CDR1 is KGHSH, CDR2 LQKENI, per germline. The CDR3 nucleotides read TGTGCCAGCTCACCACCGGTGGCTAGCGGGGAGACAGATACGCAGTATTTT. The encoded protein is CASSPPVASGETDTQYF.

The chain recombines TRBV5-8 with TRBJ1-5; 10 bases map to TRBD1. The CDR3 runs 15 residues. The trim removed 3 bases at V and 3 bases at J, leaving 3 bases unmatched. The germline V gene encodes CDR1 SGHTS and CDR2 YDEGEE. In DNA form, the CDR3 reads TGTGCCAGCAGCTGGACAGGGGGGTTCAATCAGCCCCAGCATTTT. This translates into CASSWTGGFNQPQHF.

The chain carries TRBV7-2 and TRBJ1-6, with D perhaps TRBD1 (5 bases). Germline V gives CDR1 SGHTA, CDR2 FQGNSA. The CDR3 is made up of 13 amino acids. The germline V and J ends were trimmed by 5 bases and 14 bases, with 16 bases remaining between them. The CDR3 is CASSRTGGRSLHF. In DNA form, the CDR3 reads TGTGCCAGCAGCCGCACGGGGGGGAGGTCCCTCCACTTT. The full variable domain, in which reference TRBV7-2 and TRBJ1-6 provide the parts outside the CDR3, is GAGVSQSPSNKVTEKGKDVELRCDPISGHTALYWYRQSLGQGLEFLIYFQGNSAPDKSGLPSDRFSAERTGGSVSTLTIQRTQQEDSAVYLCASSRTGGRSLHFGNGTRLTVT.

The J gene is TRBJ2-7, the V gene TRBV9, with 8 bases that match TRBD2. The CDR3 runs 15 residues. The V and J ends lost 0 bases and 5 bases, in that order; junction bases with no gene match: 7. Germline V lookup: CDR1 SGDLS, CDR2 YYNGEE. The CDR3 DNA follows: TGTGCCAGCAGCGTAGGTCCCGGGGGGGCCGACGAGCAGTACTTC. Protein sequence: CASSVGPGGADEQYF.

The chain joins TRBV7-2 to TRBJ2-3, with TRBD2 matching 8 bases. There are 19 residues in the CDR3. The germline CDR1 and CDR2 sequences are SGHTA and FQGNSA. The J segment lost 3 bases and the V segment lost 4 bases, leaving 18 bases of the junction unmatched. In nucleotides, the CDR3 is TGTGCCAGCAGCTACGGGAGGGTCCATCATCCCCGGAGGACAGATACGCAGTATTTT. Protein product: CASSYGRVHHPRRTDTQYF. Full variable domain (outside the CDR3, taken from reference TRBV7-2 and TRBJ2-3): GAGVSQSPSNKVTEKGKDVELRCDPISGHTALYWYRQSLGQGLEFLIYFQGNSAPDKSGLPSDRFSAERTGGSVSTLTIQRTQQEDSAVYLCASSYGRVHHPRRTDTQYFGPGTRLTVL.

J is TRBJ2-7 and V is TRBV6-6; D is perhaps TRBD2 (6 bases). Trimming took off 0 bases at V and 3 bases at J, with 9 bases between the two ends. Looked up from germline, CDR1 is MNHNY and CDR2 is SVGAGI (reference sequence). This CDR3 has 14 residues. The chain's CDR3 is CASSYSSSDYEQYF. In DNA form, the CDR3 reads TGTGCCAGCAGTTACTCTTCTAGCGACTACGAGCAGTACTTC.

CDR3 sequence reads: CAISNDRGRNEQYF. Written as DNA, the CDR3 is TGTGCCATCAGTAATGACAGGGGGCGGAACGAGCAGTACTTC. The V gene is TRBV10-3, the J gene TRBJ2-5, with 10 bases that match TRBD1. Matching the DNA end better, TRBJ2-7 makes the J call doubtful. The germline V gene encodes CDR1 ENHRY and CDR2 SYGVKD. The CDR3 has 14 residues.

In DNA, the CDR3 is TGTGCCAGCAGCCAAGTGTCAATACAGGGGAAGCACGAGCAGTACTTC. Amino acid sequence: CASSQVSIQGKHEQYF. The chain joins TRBV4-2 to TRBJ2-7; TRBD1 agrees at 7 bases. There are 16 residues in the CDR3. Germline values: CDR1 LGHNA, CDR2 YNFKEQ. After removal of 1 base from V and 5 bases from J, the junction contained 11 bases not matched to a gene.

J is TRBJ2-7 and V is TRBV2; 8 bases fit TRBD1. CDR3 length: 14 residues. After removal of 2 bases from V and 4 bases from J, the junction contained 4 bases not matched to a gene. Germline loops: CDR1 SNHLY, CDR2 FYNNEI. The CDR3 DNA is TGTGCCAGCAGTGAAACAGGGGGTGGGTACGAGCAGTACTTC. This encodes CASSETGGGYEQYF.

The chain has TRBV10-3 and TRBJ1-1, with 9 nucleotides matching TRBD1. Germline-derived CDR1 and CDR2 are ENHRY and SYGVKD. V gave up 6 bases and J gave up 3 bases; unmatched junction bases: 5. The CDR3 has 14 amino acids. CDR3 DNA sequence: TGTGCCATCAGCTCGACAGGGGGTGACACTGAAGCTTTCTTT. This encodes CAISSTGGDTEAFF.

The chain uses TRBV7-9 and TRBJ1-1; TRBD1 aligns across 10 bases. From germline, CDR1 is SEHNR and CDR2 FQNEAQ (reference sequence). Trimming at V came to 2 bases and at J to 1 base, leaving 4 bases not matched to a gene. CDR3 length equals 16 residues. CDR3 in amino acids: CASSLPGQGPNTEAFF. The CDR3 nucleotides are TGTGCCAGCAGCTTACCGGGACAGGGGCCGAACACTGAAGCTTTCTTT.

V gene TRBV14 combines with J gene TRBJ2-7; 10 nucleotides match TRBD2. Looked up from germline, CDR1 is SGHDN and CDR2 is FVKESK. This CDR3 spans 16 amino acids. V lost 5 bases and J lost 4; bases outside the gene matches: 11. CDR3 DNA sequence: TGTGCCAGCAGCTCTAGCGGGAGCAGGGAAAATTACGAGCAGTACTTC. Translated, it gives CASSSSGSRENYEQYF.

The chain links TRBV5-1 to TRBJ2-2, with 9 bases matching TRBD1. Germline V gene lookup returns CDR1 SGHRS and CDR2 YFSETQ. There are 15 residues in the CDR3. V lost 9 bases and J lost 1; bases outside the gene matches: 7. The CDR3 reads CATKGGQGNTGELFF. The CDR3 DNA reads TGCGCCACAAAAGGGGGACAGGGGAACACCGGGGAGCTGTTTTTT.

The CDR3 reads CASSSTGITGELFF. The CDR3 DNA follows: TGTGCCAGCAGTTCAACAGGAATCACCGGGGAGCTGTTTTTT. The gene calls are TRBV6-5 and TRBJ2-2, with D perhaps TRBD1 (5 bases). CDR1 is MNHEY, CDR2 SVGAGI, per germline. V was cut by 4 bases and J by 4 bases, with 10 bases left in between. This CDR3 has 14 residues.

The J gene is TRBJ2-7, the V gene TRBV18, with TRBD1 matching 7 bases. V lost 5 bases to trimming and J lost 2 bases; unmatched junction nucleotides: 9. Germline CDR1 KGHSH, CDR2 LQKENI. The CDR3 has 15 amino acids. The CDR3 DNA follows: TGTGCCAGCTCAAAGTTGGGGACAGCCGCCTACGAGCAGTACTTC. As protein: CASSKLGTAAYEQYF. The whole variable domain, remainder taken from reference TRBV18 and TRBJ2-7, is NAGVMQNPRHLVRRRGQEARLRCSPMKGHSHVYWYRQLPEEGLKFMVYLQKENIIDESGMPKERFSAEFPKEGPSILRIQQVVRGDSAAYFCASSKLGTAAYEQYFGPGTRLTVT.